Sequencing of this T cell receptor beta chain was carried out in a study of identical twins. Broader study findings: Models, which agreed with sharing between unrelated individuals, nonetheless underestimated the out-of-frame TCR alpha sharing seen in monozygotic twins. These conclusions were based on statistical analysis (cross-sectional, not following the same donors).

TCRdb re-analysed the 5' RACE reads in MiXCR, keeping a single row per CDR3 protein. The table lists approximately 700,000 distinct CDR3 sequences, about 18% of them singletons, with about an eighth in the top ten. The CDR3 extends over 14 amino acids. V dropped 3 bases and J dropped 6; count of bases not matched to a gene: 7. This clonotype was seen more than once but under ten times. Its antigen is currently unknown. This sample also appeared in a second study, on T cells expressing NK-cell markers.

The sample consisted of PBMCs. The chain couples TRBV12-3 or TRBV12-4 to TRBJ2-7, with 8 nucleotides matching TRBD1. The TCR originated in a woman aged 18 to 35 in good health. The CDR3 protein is CASSFPDRDPEQYF. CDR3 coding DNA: TGTGCCAGCAGTTTCCCGGACAGGGATCCCGAGCAGTACTTC.